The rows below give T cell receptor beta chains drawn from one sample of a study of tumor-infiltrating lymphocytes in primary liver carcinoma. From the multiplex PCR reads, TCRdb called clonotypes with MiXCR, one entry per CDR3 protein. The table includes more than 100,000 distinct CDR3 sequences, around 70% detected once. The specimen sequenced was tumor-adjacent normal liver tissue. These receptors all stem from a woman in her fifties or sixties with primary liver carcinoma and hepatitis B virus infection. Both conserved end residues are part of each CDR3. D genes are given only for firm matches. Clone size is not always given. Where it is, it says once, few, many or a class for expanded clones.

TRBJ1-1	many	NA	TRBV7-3	CASSPGPTNTEAFF	TGTGCCAGCAGTCCTGGCCCAACCAACACTGAAGCTTTCTTT
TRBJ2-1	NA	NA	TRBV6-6	CASITGVTSYDEQFF	TGTGCAAGCATTACGGGGGTTACGTCCTACGATGAGCAGTTCTTC
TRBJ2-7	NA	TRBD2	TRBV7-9	CASSLREKNNERYF	TGTGCCAGCAGCTTGCGGGAGAAGAACAACGAGCGGTACTTC
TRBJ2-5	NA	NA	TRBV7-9	CASSLSSETQYF	TGTGCCAGCAGCTTGTCCTCCGAGACCCAGTACTTC
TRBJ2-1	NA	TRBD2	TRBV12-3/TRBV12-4	CASTDQREGNEQFF	TGTGCCAGCACCGATCAGAGGGAGGGCAATGAGCAGTTCTTC
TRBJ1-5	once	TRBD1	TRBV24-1	CATSGGQGNQPQHF	TGTGCCACCAGTGGAGGACAGGGCAATCAACCCCAGCATTTT
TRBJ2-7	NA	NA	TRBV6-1	CASRGGPLDSYEQYF	TGTGCCAGCAGGGGTGGACCCTTGGACTCCTACGAGCAATACTTC
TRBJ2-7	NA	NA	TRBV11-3	CVNSPDRVGLGTYEQYF	TGTGTCAACAGCCCGGACCGAGTGGGATTAGGTACCTACGAGCAGTACTTC
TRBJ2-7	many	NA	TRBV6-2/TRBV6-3	CASRDIYEQYF	TGTGCCAGTCGGGACATCTACGAGCAGTACTTC
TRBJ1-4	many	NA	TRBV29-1	CSVEGSRRGEKLFF	TGCAGCGTTGAAGGTAGCAGGAGAGGTGAAAAACTGTTTTTT
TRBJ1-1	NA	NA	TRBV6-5	CASSLTKNTEAFF	TGTGCCAGCAGCCTTACAAAGAACACTGAAGCTTTCTTT
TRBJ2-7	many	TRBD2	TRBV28	CASSLSAGTFSYEQYF	TGTGCCAGCAGTTTATCAGCGGGAACCTTCTCCTACGAGCAGTACTTC
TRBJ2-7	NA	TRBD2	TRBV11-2	CASSLTSGRTSGSEQYF	TGTGCCAGCAGCTTAACTAGCGGGAGGACCTCTGGAAGCGAGCAGTACTTC
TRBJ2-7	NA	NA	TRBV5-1	CASSSTNSTEQYF	TGCGCCAGTAGCTCGACTAACTCCACCGAGCAGTACTTC
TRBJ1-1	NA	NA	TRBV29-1	CSGVQEEAFF	TGCAGCGGTGTACAGGAGGAAGCTTTCTTT